What follows describes a single TCR beta chain. The ends lost 4 bases at V and 3 bases at J; junction bases unmatched: 6. Germline V gene sequence: CDR1 SGHTA, CDR2 FQGTGA. This CDR3 is 16 amino acids long. The data are from a study of blood T cell repertoires in COVID-19. Study at large: The United States, Italy and Spain were the sources of the acute and convalescent COVID-19 samples. Nucleic acid was either cDNA or gDNA, and it came from T cells, B-cell-depleted T cells, or PBMCs.

Original analysis: Nucleated cell number was recorded as an estimate derived from reference gene primer amplification. Here immunoSEQ multiplex PCR was the method, and the copy in TCRdb shows in-frame clones only, minus some. D and trimming come from the DNA, and the V and J calls and clone size come from that table. The table has around 160,000 clones, under 90% seen once. The V and J genes are TRBV7-3 and TRBJ1-5, with TRBD1 matching 10 bases. Material for sequencing was peripheral blood. The TCR was taken from a woman aged 80 or older with acute or convalescent COVID-19. The CDR3 loop reads CASSSRTGGINQPQHF. CDR3 in DNA: TGTGCCAGCAGCTCAAGGACAGGGGGTATCAATCAGCCCCAGCATTTT.